What follows describes a single T cell receptor beta chain. Its antigen is unidentified. The data are from a study of long-term antiretroviral therapy in people with HIV. Turning to the study itself: The study's earliest collections predate the 2015 immediate-ART recommendation by about a decade.

The V end lost 4 bases, the J end lost 5 bases, and 15 bases lay between the germline ends. The length of the CDR3 is 14 residues. Germline values: CDR1 SGHNT, CDR2 YYREEE (reference sequence). General study points: Data on ART adherence, viral resistance or therapy changes were unavailable.

Survey-level immunoSEQ v3.0 assays were run. Assay: immunoSEQ multiplex PCR; the TCRdb copy retains only in-frame clones and omits some. The sample has roughly 40,000 clones; 85% to 95% are singletons. The sequencing here drew on unsorted PBMCs, taken around 9.2 years after starting antiretroviral therapy. The chain recombines TRBV5-4 with TRBJ2-5; possibly TRBD1 or TRBD2 for D (5 bases each). This clonotype was sampled from a man aged 25 to 45 with HIV. CDR3 sequence: CASSVGPSGETQYF. The DNA of the CDR3 is TGTGCCAGCAGCGTGGGACCATCTGGGGAGACCCAGTACTTC.